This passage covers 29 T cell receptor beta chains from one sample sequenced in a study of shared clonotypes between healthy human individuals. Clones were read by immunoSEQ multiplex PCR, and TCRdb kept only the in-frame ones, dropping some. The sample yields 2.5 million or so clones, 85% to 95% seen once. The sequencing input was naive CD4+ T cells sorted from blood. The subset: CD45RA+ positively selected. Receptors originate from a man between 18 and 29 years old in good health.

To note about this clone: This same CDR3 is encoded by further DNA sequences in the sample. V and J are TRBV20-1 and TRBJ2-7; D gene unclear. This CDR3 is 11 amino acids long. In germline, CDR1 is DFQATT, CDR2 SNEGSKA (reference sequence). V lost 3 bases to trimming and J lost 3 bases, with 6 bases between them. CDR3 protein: CSASTDYEQYF. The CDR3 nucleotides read TGCAGTGCTAGCACTGACTACGAGCAGTACTTC.

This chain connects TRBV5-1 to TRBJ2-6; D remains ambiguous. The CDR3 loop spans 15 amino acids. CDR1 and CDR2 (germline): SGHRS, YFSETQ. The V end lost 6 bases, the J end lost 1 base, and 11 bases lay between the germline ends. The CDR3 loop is CASTNILSGANVLTF. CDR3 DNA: TGCGCCAGCACGAATATACTTTCTGGGGCCAACGTCCTGACTTTC.

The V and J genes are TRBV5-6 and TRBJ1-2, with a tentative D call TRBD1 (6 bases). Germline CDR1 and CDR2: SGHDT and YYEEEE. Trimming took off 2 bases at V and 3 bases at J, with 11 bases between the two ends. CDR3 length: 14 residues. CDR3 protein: CASSLATGYYGYTF. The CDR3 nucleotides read TGTGCCAGCAGCTTAGCTACAGGGTACTATGGCTACACCTTC.

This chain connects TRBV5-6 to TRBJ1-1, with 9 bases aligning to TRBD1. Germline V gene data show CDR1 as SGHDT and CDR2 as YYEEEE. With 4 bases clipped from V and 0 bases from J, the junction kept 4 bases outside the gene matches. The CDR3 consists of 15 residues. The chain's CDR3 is CASSLGQGLNTEAFF. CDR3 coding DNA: TGTGCCAGCAGCCTGGGACAGGGTTTGAACACTGAAGCTTTCTTT.

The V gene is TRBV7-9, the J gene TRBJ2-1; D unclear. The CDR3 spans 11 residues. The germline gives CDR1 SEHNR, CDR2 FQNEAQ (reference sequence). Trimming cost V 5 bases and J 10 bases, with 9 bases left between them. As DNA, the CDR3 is TGTGCCAGCAGCCCTCGTTGGGAGCAGTTCTTC. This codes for CASSPRWEQFF.

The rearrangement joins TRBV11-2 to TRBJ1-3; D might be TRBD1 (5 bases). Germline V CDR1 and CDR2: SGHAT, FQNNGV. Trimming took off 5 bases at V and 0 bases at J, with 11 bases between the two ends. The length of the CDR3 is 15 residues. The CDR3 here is CASSIGGNSGNTIYF. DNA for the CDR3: TGTGCCAGCAGCATCGGGGGAAACTCTGGAAACACCATATATTTT.

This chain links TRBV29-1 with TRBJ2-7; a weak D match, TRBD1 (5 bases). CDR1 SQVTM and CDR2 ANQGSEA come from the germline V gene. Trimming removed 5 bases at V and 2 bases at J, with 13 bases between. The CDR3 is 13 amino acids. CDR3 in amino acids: CSVQGDKTYEQYF. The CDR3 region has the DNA TGCAGCGTTCAGGGCGACAAGACCTACGAGCAGTACTTC.

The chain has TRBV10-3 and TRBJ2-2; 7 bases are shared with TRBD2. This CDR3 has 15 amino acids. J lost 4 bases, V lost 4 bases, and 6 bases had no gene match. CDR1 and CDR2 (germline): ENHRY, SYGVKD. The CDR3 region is CAISGRGSGTGELFF. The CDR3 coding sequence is TGTGCCATCAGTGGACGCGGGAGTGGCACCGGGGAGCTGTTTTTT.

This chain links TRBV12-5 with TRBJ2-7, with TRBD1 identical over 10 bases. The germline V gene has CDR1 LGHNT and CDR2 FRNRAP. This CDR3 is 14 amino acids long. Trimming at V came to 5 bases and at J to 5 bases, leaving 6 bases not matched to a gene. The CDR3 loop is CASGRTGGADEQYF. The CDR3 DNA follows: TGTGCTAGTGGTAGGACAGGGGGTGCGGACGAGCAGTACTTC.

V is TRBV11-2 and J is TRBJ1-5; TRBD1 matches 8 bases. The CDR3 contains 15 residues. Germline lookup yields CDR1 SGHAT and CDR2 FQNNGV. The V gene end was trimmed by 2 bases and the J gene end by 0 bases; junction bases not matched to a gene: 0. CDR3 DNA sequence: TGTGCCAGCAGCTTACAGGGGGCTAGCAATCAGCCCCAGCATTTT. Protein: CASSLQGASNQPQHF.

Here the CDR3 DNA reads TGCAGTGCTGCCGACACAGGGCAGCAGTACTTC. Protein sequence: CSAADTGQQYF. The chain couples TRBV20-1 to TRBJ2-5, with D perhaps matching TRBD1 (6 bases). The germline V gene has CDR1 DFQATT and CDR2 SNEGSKA (reference sequence). There are 11 residues in the CDR3. V lost 5 bases, J lost 11 bases, and 15 bases lay in between.

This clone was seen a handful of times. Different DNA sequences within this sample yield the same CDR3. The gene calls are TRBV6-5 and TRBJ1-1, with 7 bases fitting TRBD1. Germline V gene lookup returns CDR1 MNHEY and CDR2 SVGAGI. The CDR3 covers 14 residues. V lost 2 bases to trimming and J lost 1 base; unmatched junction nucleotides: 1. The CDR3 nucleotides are TGTGCCAGCAGTTACAGGACAGGGAACACTGAAGCTTTCTTT. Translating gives CASSYRTGNTEAFF.

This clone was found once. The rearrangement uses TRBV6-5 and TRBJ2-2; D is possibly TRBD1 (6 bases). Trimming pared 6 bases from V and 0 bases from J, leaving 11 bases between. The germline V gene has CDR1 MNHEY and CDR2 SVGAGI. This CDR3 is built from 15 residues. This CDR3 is CASRPGTSNTGELFF. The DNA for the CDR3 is TGTGCCAGCAGGCCCGGGACATCGAACACCGGGGAGCTGTTTTTT.

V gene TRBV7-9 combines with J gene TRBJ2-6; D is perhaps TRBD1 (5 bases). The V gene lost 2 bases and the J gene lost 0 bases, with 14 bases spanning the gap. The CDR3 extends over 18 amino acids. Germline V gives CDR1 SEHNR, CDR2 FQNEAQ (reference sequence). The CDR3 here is CASSLFWGSNSGANVLTF. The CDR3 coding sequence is TGTGCCAGCAGCTTATTTTGGGGCAGCAACTCTGGGGCCAACGTCCTGACTTTC.

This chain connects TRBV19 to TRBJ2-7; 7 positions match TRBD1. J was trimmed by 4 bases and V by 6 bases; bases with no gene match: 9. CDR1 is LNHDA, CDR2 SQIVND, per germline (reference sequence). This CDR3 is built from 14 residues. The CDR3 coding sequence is TGTGCCAGTAGCGGACCGGGACAGTTTTACGAGCAGTACTTC. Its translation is CASSGPGQFYEQYF.

The CDR3 is CASSVGTAFNEQFF. The DNA of the CDR3 is TGTGCCAGCAGCGTCGGGACAGCATTCAATGAGCAGTTCTTC. V gene TRBV9 combines with J gene TRBJ2-1, with 7 nucleotides matching TRBD1. Germline-derived CDR1 and CDR2 are SGDLS and YYNGEE. V lost 2 bases to trimming and J lost 6 bases; unmatched junction nucleotides: 5. CDR3 length equals 14 residues.

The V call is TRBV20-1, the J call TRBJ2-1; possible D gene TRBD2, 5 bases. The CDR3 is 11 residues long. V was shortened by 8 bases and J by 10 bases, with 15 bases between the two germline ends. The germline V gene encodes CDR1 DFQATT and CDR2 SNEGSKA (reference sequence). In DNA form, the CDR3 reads TGCAGTTTACTAGGGTACGACGAGCAGTTCTTC. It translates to CSLLGYDEQFF.

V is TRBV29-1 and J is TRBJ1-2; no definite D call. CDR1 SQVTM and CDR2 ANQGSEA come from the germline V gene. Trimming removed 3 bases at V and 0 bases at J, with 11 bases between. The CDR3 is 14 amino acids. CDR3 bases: TGCAGCGTTGATTCAACTGAAGCTAACTATGGCTACACCTTC. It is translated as CSVDSTEANYGYTF.

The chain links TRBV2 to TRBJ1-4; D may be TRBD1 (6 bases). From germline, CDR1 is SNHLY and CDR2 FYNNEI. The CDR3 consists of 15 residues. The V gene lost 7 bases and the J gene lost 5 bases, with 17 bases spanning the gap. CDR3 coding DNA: TGTGCCAGCACCCTACAGGGAAAAAGGAATGAAAAACTGTTTTTT. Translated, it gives CASTLQGKRNEKLFF.

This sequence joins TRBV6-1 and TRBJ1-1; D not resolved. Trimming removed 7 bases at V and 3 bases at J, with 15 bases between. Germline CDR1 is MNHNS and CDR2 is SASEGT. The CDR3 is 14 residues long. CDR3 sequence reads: CASTPTGRDTEAFF. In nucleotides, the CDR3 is TGTGCCAGCACCCCCACTGGGAGGGACACTGAAGCTTTCTTT.

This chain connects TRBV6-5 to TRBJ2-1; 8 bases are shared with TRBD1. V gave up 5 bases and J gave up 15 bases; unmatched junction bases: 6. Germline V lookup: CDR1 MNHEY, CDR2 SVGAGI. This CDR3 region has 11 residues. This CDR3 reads CASSRQGSTFF. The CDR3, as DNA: TGTGCCAGCAGTCGACAGGGGAGTACGTTCTTC.

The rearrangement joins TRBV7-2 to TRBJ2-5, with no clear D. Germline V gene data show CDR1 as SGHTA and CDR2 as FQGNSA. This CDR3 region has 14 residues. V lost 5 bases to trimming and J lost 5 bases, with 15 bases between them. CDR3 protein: CASSKQILGETQYF. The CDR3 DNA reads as TGTGCCAGCAGCAAACAGATCCTCGGGGAGACCCAGTACTTC.

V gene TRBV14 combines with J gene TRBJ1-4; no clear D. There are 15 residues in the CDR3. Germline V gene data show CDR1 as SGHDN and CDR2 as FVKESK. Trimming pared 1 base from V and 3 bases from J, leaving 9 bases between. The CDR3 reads CASSQGYGANEKLFF. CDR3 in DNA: TGTGCCAGCAGCCAAGGATACGGTGCTAATGAAAAACTGTTTTTT.

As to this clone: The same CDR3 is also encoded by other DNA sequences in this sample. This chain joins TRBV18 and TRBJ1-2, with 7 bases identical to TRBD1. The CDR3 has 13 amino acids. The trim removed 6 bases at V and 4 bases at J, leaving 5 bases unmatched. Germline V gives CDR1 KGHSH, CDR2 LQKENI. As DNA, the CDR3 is TGTGCCAGCTCTCAACAGGGGAGCTATGGCTACACCTTC. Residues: CASSQQGSYGYTF.

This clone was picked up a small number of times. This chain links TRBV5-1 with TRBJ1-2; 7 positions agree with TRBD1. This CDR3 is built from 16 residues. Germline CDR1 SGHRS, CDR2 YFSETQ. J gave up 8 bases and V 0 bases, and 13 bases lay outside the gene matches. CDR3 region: CASSLGQGSPHGGYTF. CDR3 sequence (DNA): TGCGCCAGCAGCTTGGGACAGGGATCCCCCCATGGGGGCTACACCTTC.

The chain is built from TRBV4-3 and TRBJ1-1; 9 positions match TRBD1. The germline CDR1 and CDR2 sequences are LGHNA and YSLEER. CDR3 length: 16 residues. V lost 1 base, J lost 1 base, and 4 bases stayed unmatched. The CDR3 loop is CASSQAPGQGNTEAFF. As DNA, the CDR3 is TGCGCCAGCAGCCAAGCACCGGGACAGGGGAACACTGAAGCTTTCTTT.

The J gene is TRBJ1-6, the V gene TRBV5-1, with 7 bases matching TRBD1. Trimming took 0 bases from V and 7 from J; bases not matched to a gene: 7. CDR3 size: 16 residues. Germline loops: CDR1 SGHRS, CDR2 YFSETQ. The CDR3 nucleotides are TGCGCCAGCAGCTTGGTGTTTACAGGGGCGAATTCACCCCTCCACTTT. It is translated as CASSLVFTGANSPLHF.

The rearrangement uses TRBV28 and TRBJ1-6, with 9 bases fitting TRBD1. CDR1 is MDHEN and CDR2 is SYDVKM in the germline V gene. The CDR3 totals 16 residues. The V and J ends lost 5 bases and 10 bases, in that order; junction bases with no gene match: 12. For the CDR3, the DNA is TGTGCCAGCAGTCCATGGCGGGACAGGGTCTACTCACCCCTCCACTTT. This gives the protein CASSPWRDRVYSPLHF.

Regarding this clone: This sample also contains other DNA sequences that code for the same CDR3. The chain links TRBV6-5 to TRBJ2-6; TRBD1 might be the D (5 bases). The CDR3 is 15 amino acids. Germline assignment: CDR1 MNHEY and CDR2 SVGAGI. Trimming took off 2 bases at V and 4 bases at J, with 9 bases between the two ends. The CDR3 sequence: CASSYGATGANVLTF. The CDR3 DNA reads TGTGCCAGCAGTTACGGGGCCACCGGGGCCAACGTCCTGACTTTC.